This TCR beta chain was captured by sequencing in a study of T cell changes during pregnancy in multiple sclerosis (dated by TCRdb to between 2018 and 2021). Background for the entire study: In women with multiple sclerosis, the researchers looked at how the T cell repertoire shifted as pregnancy progressed.

Of note for this clone: Its antigen is currently not known. Nothing much larger sits one base from this clone, and base qualities are not available.

The germline V gene provides CDR1 SGHRS and CDR2 YFSETQ. V and J are truncated by 0 bases and 3 bases respectively, leaving an intervening sequence of 10 bases. The CDR3 goes from the cysteine to the phenylalanine over 14 residues. Here the CDR3 DNA is all that survives: 42 bases in frame from base 1. Library generation was performed with the immunoSEQ multiplex PCR assay. The table comes from immuneACCESS by way of TCRdb, which keeps in-frame sequences with V and J called. Part of the clones is missing from these tables; in studies checked, under half for an unresolved V gene and the rest for unknown reasons. The sample table shows 65,000 to 85,000 clones, and roughly nine tenths are seen once. The ten largest clones represent over 7.5% of the sample.

This sample comprised peripheral blood, obtained after pregnancy. The clonotype was recovered from a female donor in good health, enrolled as a control in a pregnancy study. The V and J genes are TRBV5-1 and TRBJ2-7; a tentative D match to TRBD1 spans 6 bases. For the CDR3, the sequence is CASSLDQGIYEQYF. The DNA sequence follows: TGCGCCAGCAGCTTGGACCAGGGGATCTACGAGCAGTACTTC.